The sequence of this TCR beta chain was determined in a study of blood T cell repertoires in COVID-19. Study-level background: Samples came from the United States, Italy and Spain, spanning acute and convalescent COVID-19. T cells, B-cell-depleted T cells, or PBMCs provided the cDNA or gDNA that served as material.

Authors' data handling: Researchers report that nucleated cell counts were estimated from reference gene primer amplification. TCRdb keeps only in-frame clones here, not all; method: immunoSEQ multiplex PCR. The DNA gave D and trimming, while V, J and clone size come from that table. The table lists around 300,000 clones, roughly 90% of them singletons. Seattle patient enrollment occurred during active infection, with longitudinal follow-up thereafter. V lost 3 bases to trimming and J lost 1 base, with 4 bases between them. CDR3 length: 13 amino acids. Regarding this clone: The same CDR3 arises from other DNA sequences in this sample as well.

The TCR was taken from a woman aged 40 to 50 with COVID-19, enrolled during active disease. This rearrangement joins TRBV12-3 or TRBV12-4 to TRBJ1-5; D is unresolved. Sequencing used peripheral blood. The CDR3 DNA sequence: TGTGCCAGCAGTTTTCGGAGCAATCAGCCCCAGCATTTT. Translating it yields CASSFRSNQPQHF.